This T cell receptor (beta chain) was identified during a study of blood T cells in healthy people across ages. The wider study: About one barcoded beta molecule was captured per two T cells (by template switching).

Germline V gene lookup returns CDR1 SGHRS and CDR2 YFSETQ. With 3 bases removed from V and 2 bases from J, the gap between germline ends came to 17 bases. CDR3 length: 16 residues. Whole-study results and caveats: Investigators treated diversity estimates from one million T cells as underestimates.

The table lists this clonotype with a few counts. Its antigen is currently unknown. A sample-barcoded 5' primer and a J-beta primer mix were used in a second PCR of roughly 6 to 12 cycles. Through a template-switch adaptor with 12 random nucleotides, each cDNA molecule received a tag. The study obtained at least 2.5 million CDR3-containing paired-end reads from every sample. Each CDR3 protein is one row after TCRdb ran MiXCR on the 5' RACE reads. This sample carries about 1.7 million distinct CDR3 sequences, 28% of them seen once, and the ten largest clones take over 7%. The chain combines TRBV5-1 with TRBJ1-2; D is unclear. The sequence derives from a woman aged 25 to 39 in good health. The sequencing sample was made of blood. The CDR3 DNA sequence: TGCGCCAGCAGCTCCCGGGTCGGAACCAAAAACTATGGCTACACCTTC. Amino acids: CASSSRVGTKNYGYTF.